The TCR beta chain described here comes from a study of T-cell memory formation after mild COVID-19. Study outcomes and limitations: The appearance of some responding clones in pre-infection memory suggested that cross-reactive memory joined.

TCRdb analysed the 5' RACE reads with MiXCR anew, one entry per CDR3 protein. This table holds 85,000 to 130,000 distinct CDR3 sequences, 8.5% to 14% found once. As for this clonotype: What it binds is unknown.

CDR1 and CDR2 from the germline V gene are SQVTM and ANQGSEA. This CDR3 contains 12 residues. The germline V and J ends were trimmed by 7 bases and 0 bases, with 7 bases remaining between them. The clonotype originates from a man younger than 35 who had mild COVID-19 (a few samples of this study predate the infection). Cell type and time point are not known. This chain joins TRBV29-1 and TRBJ2-1; no firm D call. Sample: PBMCs or a T cell subset sorted from them (not recorded which). The CDR3 protein is CSADSSYNEQFF. The DNA for the CDR3 is TGCAGCGCCGATAGCTCCTACAATGAGCAGTTCTTC.